The 2 T cell receptor beta chains below all came from one sample that was sequenced in a study of shared clonotypes between healthy human individuals. This table comes from immunoSEQ multiplex PCR, and its TCRdb copy is limited to in-frame clones, with some not included. The sample holds about half a million clones, 65% to 85% seen once. What was sequenced was PBMCs. The receptors come from a woman in her thirties or forties in good health. Some clones in this sample may be carry-over from other donors' samples.

This chain connects TRBV10-1 to TRBJ2-1, with D maybe TRBD2 (6 bases). The CDR3 spans 13 residues. V dropped 6 bases and J dropped 8 bases, with 14 bases sitting between them. Germline V gene data show CDR1 as WNHNN and CDR2 as SYGVQD (reference sequence). CDR3 bases: TGCGCCAGCAGCCCCCCGCTAGCGCATGAGCAGTTCTTC. It translates to CASSPPLAHEQFF.

The chain joins TRBV7-3 to TRBJ1-1; 8 nucleotides align to TRBD1. The germline gives CDR1 SGHTA, CDR2 FQGTGA. With V trimmed by 3 bases and J by 6 bases, 3 bases remained unmatched. The CDR3 runs to 13 residues. CDR3: CASSLDRAAEAFF. CDR3 coding DNA: TGTGCCAGCAGCTTGGACAGGGCGGCTGAAGCTTTCTTT.